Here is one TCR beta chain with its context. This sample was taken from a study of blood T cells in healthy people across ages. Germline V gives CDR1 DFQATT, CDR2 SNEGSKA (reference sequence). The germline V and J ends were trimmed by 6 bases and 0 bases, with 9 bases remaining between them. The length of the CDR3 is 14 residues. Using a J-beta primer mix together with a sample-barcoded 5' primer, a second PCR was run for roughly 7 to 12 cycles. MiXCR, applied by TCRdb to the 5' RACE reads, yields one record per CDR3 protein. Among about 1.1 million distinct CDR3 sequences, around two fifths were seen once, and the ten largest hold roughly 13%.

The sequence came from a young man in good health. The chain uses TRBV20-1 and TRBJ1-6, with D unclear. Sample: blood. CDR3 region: CSATPSSYNSPLHF. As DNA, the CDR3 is TGCAGTGCCACCCCATCCTCCTATAATTCACCCCTCCACTTT.